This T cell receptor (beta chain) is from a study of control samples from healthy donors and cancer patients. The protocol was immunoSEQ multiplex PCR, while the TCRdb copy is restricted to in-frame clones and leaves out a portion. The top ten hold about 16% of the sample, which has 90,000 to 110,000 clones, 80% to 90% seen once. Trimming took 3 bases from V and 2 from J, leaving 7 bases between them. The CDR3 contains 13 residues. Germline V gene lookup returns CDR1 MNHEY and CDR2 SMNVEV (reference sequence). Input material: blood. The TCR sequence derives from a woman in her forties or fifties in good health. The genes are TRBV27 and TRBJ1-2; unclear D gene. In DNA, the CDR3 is TGTGCCAGCAGTTTCGGCCAGAACTATGGCTACACCTTC. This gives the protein CASSFGQNYGYTF.